This T cell receptor beta chain derives from a study of blood T cells in healthy people across ages. PCR was performed a second time for about 7 to 11 cycles using a sample-barcoded 5' primer and a J-beta primer mix. Tags on each cDNA molecule came from a template-switch adaptor with 12 random nucleotides. The study obtained at least 2.5 million CDR3-containing paired-end reads from every sample. TCRdb ran MiXCR on the 5' RACE reads and lists one entry per CDR3 protein. The sample records roughly 800,000 distinct CDR3 sequences, nearly 60% being singletons. There are 12 residues in the CDR3. Germline values: CDR1 SQVTM, CDR2 ANQGSEA. Trimming removed 8 bases from V and 2 bases from J, with 12 bases in between. Isolation per sample recovered at least 6 million PBMCs. At least 6 micrograms of total RNA were extracted per sample. This clonotype has a handful of counts.

This sequence originates from a man between 25 and 39 years old in good health. Sequencing used blood. The J gene is TRBJ1-2, the V gene TRBV29-1; perhaps TRBD1 as D (5 bases). The CDR3 nucleotides read TGCAGCACACGACAGAGCAACTATGGCTACACCTTC. This translates into CSTRQSNYGYTF.